The 2 T cell receptor beta chains below were found in one sample sequenced in a study of identical twins (TCRdb year 2016). Receptors were amplified or captured by 5' RACE. The listed sequencing device is Illumina HiSeq 2000. TCRdb trimmed public reads at Q25 via fastp, called clones via MiXCR and kept in-frame beta chains. Merged by CDR3 protein, the rows form single entries marked with the most common genes and DNA. Across this sample there are about 890,000 distinct CDR3 sequences, with over 9% seen only once. The top ten hold 1.5% to 2% of the sample. This sample also belongs to another study, concerning yellow fever vaccine responses in identical twins.

What was sequenced was PBMCs. These receptors all come from a woman under 30 in good health.

There are a few counts of this clonotype. CDR3 DNA sequence: TGTGCCAGCAGCTCTAACAGGAATTCGAACACTGAAGCTTTCTTT. As protein: CASSSNRNSNTEAFF. V and J are TRBV7-9 and TRBJ1-1; perhaps TRBD1 as D (5 bases). V lost 4 bases to trimming and J lost 1 base, with 13 bases between them. This CDR3 is built from 15 residues. Germline CDR1 reads SEHNR; CDR2 reads FQNEAQ (reference sequence).

This chain joins TRBV5-1 and TRBJ2-1; 9 bases are a match to TRBD1. The CDR3 has 16 residues. Germline CDR1 is SGHRS and CDR2 is YFSETQ. Losses at the gene ends were 3 bases for V and 4 bases for J; bases not matched to a gene: 8. CDR3 DNA sequence: TGCGCCAGCAGCTATTACCGGGACAGGGTTTACAATGAGCAGTTCTTC. This translates into CASSYYRDRVYNEQFF.